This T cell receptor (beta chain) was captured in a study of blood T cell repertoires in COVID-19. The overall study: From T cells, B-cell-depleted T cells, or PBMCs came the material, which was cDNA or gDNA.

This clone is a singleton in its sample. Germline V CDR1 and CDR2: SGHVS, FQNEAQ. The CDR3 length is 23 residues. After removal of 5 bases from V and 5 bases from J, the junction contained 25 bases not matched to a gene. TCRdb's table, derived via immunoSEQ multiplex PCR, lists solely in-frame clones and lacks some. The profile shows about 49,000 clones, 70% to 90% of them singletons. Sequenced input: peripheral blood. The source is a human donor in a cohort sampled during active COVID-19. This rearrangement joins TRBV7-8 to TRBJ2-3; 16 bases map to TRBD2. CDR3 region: CASSPRQGIFTGTSGRAIDTQYF. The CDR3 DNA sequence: TGTGCCAGCAGCCCCCGACAGGGGATATTCACCGGGACTAGCGGGAGGGCCATAGATACGCAGTATTTT.